This passage covers 8 T cell receptor beta chains from one sample sequenced in a study of human T cells and chemical hapten exposure. As to time point: pre-sensitization, week 0. The treatment denotes: therapeutic diphenylcyclopropenone sensitization with weekly scalp DPC. A single record per CDR3 protein comes from TCRdb applying MiXCR to the RACE reads. The sample includes about 70,000 distinct CDR3 sequences, around 9.9% of them seen just once. Sequences were derived from whole blood, sampled in connection with sensitization to the hapten diphenylcyclopropenone (DPC). The receptors were gathered from a woman aged 50 to 60 with alopecia areata. Some clones in this sample may be carry-over from other donors' samples.

This clonotype was observed a handful of times. The J gene is TRBJ2-1, the V gene TRBV12-2; the DNA was not used to check the table's D call, TRBD1. TRBV12-2 is flagged as a pseudogene. This CDR3 is built from 15 residues. The CDR3 region has the DNA TGTGCAAGTCGCGGCAGGGGGTTCCCCTACAATGAGCAGTTCTTC. Translating gives CASRGRGFPYNEQFF.

Points on this clonotype: This may stem from a read error, because a much larger clone lies one nucleotide away. V gene TRBV6-6 combines with J gene TRBJ2-7; D is possibly TRBD1 or TRBD2 (6 bases each). The CDR3 totals 16 residues. The germline CDR1 and CDR2 sequences are MNHNY and SVGAGI (reference sequence). V was pared by 9 bases and J by 3 bases, with 24 bases between. CDR3 nucleotides: TGTGCCAGGAGTACGAACGGGGGCCAAACTGACTACGAGCAGTACTTC. As protein: CARSTNGGQTDYEQYF.

This clonotype was recorded at least ten times. The gene calls are TRBV7-6 and TRBJ2-7; 12 nucleotides align to TRBD1. Germline V gene data show CDR1 as SGHVS and CDR2 as FNYEAQ. The CDR3 contains 16 residues. After removal of 2 bases from V and 5 bases from J, the junction contained 7 bases not matched to a gene. The CDR3 loop reads CASSLLSGTGGHEQYF. The CDR3 coding sequence is TGTGCCAGCAGCTTATTATCCGGGACAGGGGGCCACGAGCAGTACTTC.

This clonotype came up many times. The chain recombines TRBV20-1 with TRBJ2-1; the D gene is possibly TRBD1 (5 bases). Looked up from germline, CDR1 is DFQATT and CDR2 is SNEGSKA (reference sequence). The CDR3 is made up of 16 amino acids. Trimming removed 0 bases from V and 0 bases from J, with 12 bases in between. The CDR3 loop reads CSARDLTVNSYNEQFF. In DNA form, the CDR3 reads TGCAGTGCTAGAGATCTGACAGTAAACTCCTACAATGAGCAGTTCTTC.

This chain connects TRBV29-1 to TRBJ1-5; D unresolved. The CDR3 spans 15 residues. Germline assignment: CDR1 SQVTM and CDR2 ANQGSEA. Trimming removed 4 bases from V and 2 bases from J, with 15 bases in between. DNA of the CDR3: TGCAGCGTTGCTGACGGTTTGCTGGGCAATCAGCCCCAGCATTTT. Protein product: CSVADGLLGNQPQHF. The variable domain in full, completed from reference TRBV29-1 and TRBJ1-5, reads SAVISQKPSRDICQRGTSLTIQCQVDSQVTMMFWYRQQPGQSLTLIATANQGSEATYESGFVIDKFPISRPNLTFSTLTVSNMSPEDSSIYLCSVADGLLGNQPQHFGDGTRLSIL.

The chain employs TRBV30 and TRBJ2-3; tentatively, D is TRBD1 or TRBD2 (5 bases each). Germline V gives CDR1 GTSNPN, CDR2 SVGIG (reference sequence). V lost 2 bases and J lost 2, with 14 bases in between. CDR3 length: 15 amino acids. CDR3 sequence: CAWSRRTGHTDTQYF. The CDR3 bases are TGTGCCTGGAGTAGGAGGACGGGGCACACAGATACGCAGTATTTT. The full variable domain, its missing parts supplied by reference TRBV30 and TRBJ2-3, is SQTIHQWPATLVQPVGSPLSLECTVEGTSNPNLYWYRQAAGRGLQLLFYSVGIGQISSEVPQNLSASRPQDRQFILSSKKLLLSDSGFYLCAWSRRTGHTDTQYFGPGTRLTVL.

The chain employs TRBV18 and TRBJ1-1, with a weak D call TRBD1 (6 bases). Germline loops: CDR1 KGHSH, CDR2 LQKENI. This CDR3 contains 11 residues. Deletions cut 3 bases from V and 8 bases from J, with 7 bases between. The CDR3 DNA is TGTGCCAGCTCACCCGGACAGGAAGCTTTCTTT. It codes for CASSPGQEAFF.

In this sample, this clonotype turned up many times. The rearrangement links TRBV5-1 to TRBJ2-5; TRBD1 is a possible D gene (6 bases). The germline V and J ends were trimmed by 2 bases and 4 bases, with 9 bases remaining between them. CDR1 and CDR2 (germline): SGHRS, YFSETQ. CDR3 size: 13 residues. The CDR3 DNA sequence: TGCGCCAGCAGCTTTGAAGGGGGAGAGACCCAGTACTTC. Translated: CASSFEGGETQYF.